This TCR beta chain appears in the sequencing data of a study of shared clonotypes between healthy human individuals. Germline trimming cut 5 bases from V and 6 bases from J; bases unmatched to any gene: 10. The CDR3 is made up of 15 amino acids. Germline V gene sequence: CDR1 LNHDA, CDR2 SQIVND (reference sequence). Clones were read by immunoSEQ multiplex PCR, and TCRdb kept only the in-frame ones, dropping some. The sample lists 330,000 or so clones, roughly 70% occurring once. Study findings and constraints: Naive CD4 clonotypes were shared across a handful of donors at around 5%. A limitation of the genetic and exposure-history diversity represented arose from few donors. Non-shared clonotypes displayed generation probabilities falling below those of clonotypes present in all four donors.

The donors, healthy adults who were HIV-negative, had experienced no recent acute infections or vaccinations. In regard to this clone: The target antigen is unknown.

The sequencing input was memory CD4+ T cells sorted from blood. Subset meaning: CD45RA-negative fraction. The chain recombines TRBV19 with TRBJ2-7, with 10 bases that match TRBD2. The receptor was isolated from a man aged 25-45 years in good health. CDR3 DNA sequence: TGTGCCAGTAGTGAACTAGCGGGATCCCTTCTCGAGCAGTACTTC. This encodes CASSELAGSLLEQYF.